This entry concerns a single T cell receptor (beta chain). Its antigen is unidentified. This CDR3 is also generated by other DNA sequences in the sample. This sample is drawn from a study of shared clonotypes between healthy human individuals. Study results and limitations: Measured sharing among donors was expected to vary with sequencing depth.

Generated by immunoSEQ multiplex PCR, the TCRdb table keeps only in-frame clones and is missing some. The sample contains under 2.5 million clones, less than 95% of which appear only once. The CDR3 loop spans 14 amino acids. V lost 1 base and J 2 bases, leaving 3 bases between the germline ends. From germline, CDR1 is MRHNA and CDR2 SNTAGT. Input material: naive CD4+ T cells from PBMCs. As to subset: CD45RA+ positively selected. This clonotype originated in a man younger than 35 in good health. Some clones in this sample may be carry-over from other donors' samples. The rearrangement links TRBV6-4 to TRBJ2-6; D is undetermined. CDR3: CASSDLAGANVLTF. The CDR3 region has the DNA TGTGCCAGCAGTGACTTGGCTGGGGCCAACGTCCTGACTTTC.